These 16 T cell receptor beta chains share one sample of origin, sequenced in a study of Graves' ophthalmopathy and Graves' hyperthyroidism. TCR beta CDR3 regions were amplified from RNA transcripts. In the first round, RT-PCR was carried out with HTBI primers, and a multiplex PCR formed the second round. TCRdb ran MiXCR on the multiplex PCR reads and lists one entry per CDR3 protein. There are over a million distinct CDR3 sequences in the sample; roughly two fifths occur only once, and approximately 12% lies in the top ten. Sequenced material: peripheral blood or thyroid tissue (not recorded which). The receptors were gathered from an adult man with Graves' hyperthyroidism.

As concerns this clonotype: This is likely a read error, given that the CDR3 carries no conserved phenylalanine or tryptophan at its end. The V and J genes are TRBV10-3 and TRBJ1-1; unclear D gene. The V gene's germline CDR1 is ENHRY and CDR2 SYGVKD. The V end was cut by 5 bases, the J end by 6 bases, with 13 bases between. The CDR3 length is 13 residues. The CDR3 region has the DNA TGTGCCATCAGTTTACTTGGGGAAGCTGAAGCTTTCCTT. It is translated as CAISLLGEAEAFL.

Here the CDR3 DNA reads TGTGCCAGCAGTGCTGAGAGAACAACACCCCTCCACTTT. It translates to CASSAERTTPLHF. The rearrangement links TRBV25-1 to TRBJ1-6; D unclear. Trimming left V 4 bases short and J 11 bases short, with 12 bases between. Germline V gene data show CDR1 as MGHDK and CDR2 as SYGVNS. The CDR3 is 13 amino acids. The variable domain in full, completed from reference TRBV25-1 and TRBJ1-6, reads EADIYQTPRYLVIGTGKKITLECSQTMGHDKMYWYQQDPGMELHLIHYSYGVNSTEKGDLSSESTVSRIRTEHFPLTLESARPSHTSQYLCASSAERTTPLHFGNGTRLTVT.

The chain uses TRBV10-3 and TRBJ1-1; a possible D gene is TRBD1 (5 bases). Trimming stripped 8 bases from V and 3 bases from J, with 13 bases between. The germline V gene encodes CDR1 ENHRY and CDR2 SYGVKD. This CDR3 comprises 13 residues. In DNA form, the CDR3 reads TGTGCCATCTGGGGGGGTTCGCACACTGAAGCTTTCTTT. Protein sequence: CAIWGGSHTEAFF.

V usage is TRBV10-3 and J usage is TRBJ1-1; D is undetermined. Trimming removed 3 bases at V and 10 bases at J, with 12 bases between. In germline, CDR1 is ENHRY, CDR2 SYGVKD. The CDR3 consists of 12 residues. The CDR3 DNA sequence: TGTGCCATCAGTGATGAAGAGATCGGAGCTTTCTTT. Encoded protein: CAISDEEIGAFF.

V gene TRBV7-2 combines with J gene TRBJ2-5; the match to TRBD2 covers 8 bases. There are 15 residues in the CDR3. V shed 5 bases and J 6 bases; nucleotides not matched to a gene: 11. The germline CDR1 and CDR2 sequences are SGHTA and FQGNSA. CDR3 nucleotide sequence: TGTGCCAGCAGCCCCCGGGGGGCGGGGGGACAGACCCAGTACTTC. Translating gives CASSPRGAGGQTQYF.

This clonotype was seen repeatedly, ten times or more. The J gene is TRBJ1-2, the V gene TRBV7-9; D possibly corresponds to TRBD1 (6 bases). V lost 3 bases to trimming and J lost 0 bases, with 11 bases between them. Germline CDR1 reads SEHNR; CDR2 reads FQNEAQ (reference sequence). The CDR3 loop spans 15 amino acids. The CDR3 reads CASSFPGHSNYGYTF. In nucleotides, the CDR3 is TGTGCCAGCAGCTTCCCGGGACACTCTAACTATGGCTACACCTTC.

V usage is TRBV20-1 and J usage is TRBJ2-2; possibly TRBD1 for D (5 bases). CDR3 length: 16 amino acids. Germline V gene sequence: CDR1 DFQATT, CDR2 SNEGSKA (reference sequence). V was clipped by 0 bases and J by 4 bases, with 15 bases between them. The CDR3 region has the DNA TGCAGTGCTAGAGATCTGGCAGGGATGGGCACCGGGGAGCTGTTTTTT. Translated: CSARDLAGMGTGELFF.

At least ten counts were recorded for this clonotype. The CDR3, as DNA: TGTGCCAGCATGGGGGCTATCACCTACGAGCAGTACTTC. It yields the protein CASMGAITYEQYF. The genes are TRBV25-1 and TRBJ2-7; D perhaps matches TRBD1 (6 bases). With 7 bases removed from V and 2 bases from J, the gap between germline ends came to 12 bases. From germline, CDR1 is MGHDK and CDR2 SYGVNS. The CDR3 consists of 13 residues.

With respect to this clonotype: A read error is possible here, since a much larger clone lies one base away. The chain has TRBV7-2 and TRBJ1-2; 8 bases are shared with TRBD1. Germline lookup yields CDR1 SGHTA and CDR2 FQGNSA. Trimming at V came to 5 bases and at J to 6 bases, leaving 11 bases not matched to a gene. The CDR3 is 15 amino acids. In DNA form, the CDR3 reads TGTGCCAGCAGCCTAGGACTTGGACAGGGTCATGGCTACACCTTC. Translation gives CASSLGLGQGHGYTF.

J is TRBJ2-7 and V is TRBV24-1, with TRBD1 identical over 10 bases. Germline-derived CDR1 and CDR2 are KGHDR and SFDVKD. The CDR3 runs to 16 residues. V lost 9 bases to trimming and J lost 1 base; unmatched junction nucleotides: 11. This CDR3 reads CATPNVGQGVSYEQYF. For the CDR3, the DNA is TGTGCCACCCCCAACGTCGGACAGGGGGTTTCCTACGAGCAGTACTTC.

This clonotype was found a few times. V gene TRBV14 combines with J gene TRBJ2-2; 8 bases map to TRBD2. Trimming took 6 bases from V and 7 from J; bases not matched to a gene: 16. From germline, CDR1 is SGHDN and CDR2 FVKESK. This CDR3 comprises 17 residues. CDR3 amino acids: CASRPSPGLGRSGELFF. The CDR3, as DNA: TGTGCCAGCAGGCCCTCACCGGGACTAGGCCGGAGCGGGGAGCTGTTTTTT.

Many counts were recorded for this clonotype. The V gene is TRBV7-2, the J gene TRBJ2-5, with 12 nucleotides matching TRBD2. V trimming: 5 bases; J trimming: 0 bases; junction bases outside the gene matches: 4. In germline, CDR1 is SGHTA, CDR2 FQGNSA. The CDR3 sequence is 16 residues long. CDR3 nucleotide sequence: TGTGCCAGCAGCCCCACTAGCGGGAGGTACCAAGAGACCCAGTACTTC. It yields the protein CASSPTSGRYQETQYF.

A few counts support this clonotype. This clone may be a read error of a much larger clone one base away. V gene TRBV5-1 combines with J gene TRBJ2-7, with D perhaps matching TRBD2 (6 bases). This CDR3 has 14 amino acids. Germline V gene lookup returns CDR1 SGHRS and CDR2 YFSETQ. The CDR3 DNA reads TGCGCCAGCAGCTTGTGGGGGGTGACGAACGAGCAGTGCTTC. Translated: CASSLWGVTNEQCF.

This clonotype showed up just a few times. CDR3 amino acids: CASSAQGQGAYEQYF. CDR3 nucleotides: TGTGCCAGCAGCGCACAGGGGCAGGGGGCCTACGAGCAGTACTTC. The chain couples TRBV5-6 to TRBJ2-7, with 7 bases identical to TRBD1. This CDR3 region has 15 residues. Per the germline V gene, CDR1 is SGHDT and CDR2 is YYEEEE. J gave up 2 bases and V 4 bases, and 9 bases lay outside the gene matches.

This clonotype has a handful of counts. The chain recombines TRBV10-3 with TRBJ2-5; 7 nucleotides align to TRBD1. The CDR3 loop spans 14 amino acids. CDR1 and CDR2 from the germline V gene are ENHRY and SYGVKD. After removal of 4 bases from V and 2 bases from J, the junction contained 4 bases not matched to a gene. This chain's CDR3 is CAISARDRQETQYF. The CDR3 coding sequence is TGTGCCATCAGTGCCCGGGACAGACAAGAGACCCAGTACTTC.

This clonotype has ten or more counts. This chain uses TRBV7-2 with TRBJ1-5; D unresolved. This CDR3 is 15 amino acids long. Trimming left V 1 base short and J 5 bases short, with 12 bases between. CDR1 is SGHTA, CDR2 FQGNSA, per germline. The CDR3 DNA sequence: TGTGCCAGCAGCTTAGTGGGCCTAGGAGATCAGCCCCAGCATTTT. It is translated as CASSLVGLGDQPQHF.